The text below deals with one T cell receptor beta chain. Per the original data handling: Estimation of nucleated cell counts relied on the amplification of reference gene primers. Clones were read by immunoSEQ multiplex PCR, and TCRdb kept only the in-frame ones, dropping some. V, J and clone size are taken as reported in that table, and D and trimming were inferred from the DNA itself. The sample has roughly 120,000 clones; 88% are singletons. This sample stems from a study of blood T cell repertoires in COVID-19. Study information: Researchers got acute and convalescent COVID-19 samples from the United States, Italy and Spain. From T cells, B-cell-depleted T cells, or PBMCs came the material, which was cDNA or gDNA.

Germline assignment: CDR1 LNHDA and CDR2 SQIVND (reference sequence). CDR3 length equals 15 residues. J was trimmed by 5 bases and V by 6 bases; bases with no gene match: 6. Sample: peripheral blood. The receptor's source is a woman between 50 and 59 years old with active or convalescent COVID-19. The chain is built from TRBV19 and TRBJ2-3; 12 nucleotides align to TRBD2. DNA for the CDR3: TGTGCCAGTAGAAGACTAGCGGGAGTACAAGATACGCAGTATTTT. Translation gives CASRRLAGVQDTQYF.